This note documents a single T cell receptor (beta chain) sequence. Profiling relied on immunoSEQ multiplex PCR, and the TCRdb table lists in-frame clones only, not all of them. Counted here are approximately 400,000 clones, around 84% occurring once; the ten biggest clones make up roughly 1.2%. V was trimmed by 1 base and J by 5 bases, leaving 8 bases between them. The CDR3 covers 13 residues. Germline V gene data show CDR1 as LNHDA and CDR2 as SQIVND (reference sequence). These data are taken from a study of blood T cell repertoires in COVID-19. The sequencing sample was made of peripheral blood. The TCR sequence derives from a human donor with acute or convalescent COVID-19. The donor label of this sample is uncertain. The chain is built from TRBV19 and TRBJ1-1; D may be TRBD1 (6 bases). The CDR3 nucleotides read TGTGCCAGTAGTATAGCAGGGGAAACTGAAGCTTTCTTT. This translates into CASSIAGETEAFF.